Following are 10 T cell receptor beta chains from one sample sequenced in a study of T cell responses to AZD1222 COVID-19 vaccine. Sequencing was performed with immunoSEQ multiplex PCR; in TCRdb, only in-frame clones are kept and a portion is missing. This sample has about 110,000 clones, with 81% found just once. Specimen: peripheral blood, collected on day 0 of AZD1222 vaccination. The receptors shown here come from an adult in good health.

The gene calls are TRBV19 and TRBJ2-1; 12 bases are a match to TRBD2. The CDR3 covers 15 residues. In germline, CDR1 is LNHDA, CDR2 SQIVND (reference sequence). With V trimmed by 6 bases and J by 7 bases, 7 bases remained unmatched. The CDR3 loop reads CASSTTSGRGNEQFF. CDR3 sequence (DNA): TGTGCCAGTAGCACGACTAGCGGGAGAGGGAATGAGCAGTTCTTC.

The CDR3 nucleotides are TGTGCCACAAAACAGGGCACTGTGGCTTTCTTT. Translated: CATKQGTVAFF. J is TRBJ1-1 and V is TRBV19, with a possible D match to TRBD1 (6 bases). The V gene lost 10 bases and the J gene lost 11 bases, with 17 bases spanning the gap. The CDR3 length is 11 residues. Germline CDR1 and CDR2: LNHDA and SQIVND (reference sequence).

The chain has TRBV5-1 and TRBJ2-3, with no clear D. The V end was cut by 0 bases, the J end by 6 bases, with 11 bases between. Germline V gene data show CDR1 as SGHRS and CDR2 as YFSETQ. This CDR3 is 14 amino acids long. CDR3 sequence (DNA): TGCGCCAGCAGCTTGGGATACCAGGCGGATACGCAGTATTTT. It yields the protein CASSLGYQADTQYF.

The V gene is TRBV19, the J gene TRBJ2-7; TRBD1 matches 10 bases. The CDR3 is made up of 15 amino acids. Trimming cost V 6 bases and J 2 bases; bases outside gene matches: 7. Germline V gene sequence: CDR1 LNHDA, CDR2 SQIVND (reference sequence). CDR3 sequence: CASSSTDRGAYEQYF. As DNA, the CDR3 is TGTGCCAGTAGCTCCACGGACAGGGGGGCCTACGAGCAGTACTTC.

The chain uses TRBV11-3 and TRBJ2-7; 8 nucleotides align to TRBD1. After removal of 1 base from V and 1 base from J, the junction contained 3 bases not matched to a gene. The CDR3 sequence is 15 residues long. The germline V gene encodes CDR1 SGHNT and CDR2 YENEEA. This CDR3 is CASSLGGDRSYEQYF. CDR3 coding DNA: TGTGCCAGCAGCTTAGGAGGGGACAGGTCCTACGAGCAGTACTTC.

This clone has a single count. This chain joins TRBV27 and TRBJ1-1; no firm D call. This CDR3 is 15 amino acids long. Trimming left V 0 bases short and J 3 bases short, with 11 bases between. Germline V gene sequence: CDR1 MNHEY, CDR2 SMNVEV (reference sequence). CDR3 residues: CASSLSRGPDTEAFF. In nucleotides, the CDR3 is TGTGCCAGCAGTTTATCGCGAGGGCCTGACACTGAAGCTTTCTTT.

The chain links TRBV25-1 to TRBJ2-7; the D is unclear. Trimming shortened V by 6 bases and J by 7 bases, and 10 bases separated the two germline ends. CDR1 MGHDK and CDR2 SYGVNS come from the germline V gene. The CDR3 has 11 amino acids. CDR3 DNA sequence: TGTGCCAGCAGCGAGGCCTGGGAGCAGTACTTC. Protein: CASSEAWEQYF.

V usage is TRBV4-1 and J usage is TRBJ2-1; D tentatively fits TRBD1 or TRBD2 (6 bases each). V lost 4 bases to trimming and J lost 2 bases, with 12 bases between them. The CDR3 extends over 15 amino acids. Germline V gives CDR1 MGHRA, CDR2 YSYEKL. CDR3 loop: CASSLGGWTYNEQFF. The CDR3 DNA is TGCGCCAGCAGCCTGGGGGGCTGGACCTACAATGAGCAGTTCTTC.

V gene TRBV7-9 combines with J gene TRBJ2-7; TRBD1 or TRBD2 may be the D gene (6 bases each). The V and J ends lost 5 bases and 3 bases respectively, with 17 bases between them. This CDR3 contains 15 residues. CDR1 SEHNR and CDR2 FQNEAQ come from the germline V gene (reference sequence). CDR3 nucleotide sequence: TGTGCCAGCAGCCGTTGGAGGGGGGAAAACTACGAGCAGTACTTC. Its protein is CASSRWRGENYEQYF.

The chain uses TRBV4-1 and TRBJ1-2; 8 positions match TRBD1. This CDR3 contains 15 residues. CDR1 is MGHRA, CDR2 YSYEKL, per germline. V shed 0 bases, J shed 8 bases, and the junction held 8 bases outside the gene matches. For the CDR3, the DNA is TGCGCCAGCAGCCAAGATCTCCAGGGGGCGCGGGGCTACACCTTC. Amino acids: CASSQDLQGARGYTF.